A selection of T cell receptor beta chains follows, all from one sample in a study of cytomegalovirus exposure and HLA in healthy donors. TCRdb keeps only in-frame clones here, not all; method: immunoSEQ multiplex PCR. The sample consists of around 140,000 clones, 82% of them appearing once. Sequencing input: PBMCs. Source of these receptors: a man aged 30-40 years in good health and CMV-seropositive. The CDR3 runs from the conserved cysteine through the conserved F or W. A D gene is named only where the DNA matches it firmly. The size field is filled for only some rows; it gives once, few, many or a size class.

size	J	V	D	DNA	CDR3
NA	TRBJ2-6	TRBV7-2	NA	TGTGCCAGCAGCTACCTGACAGTACACTCTGGGGCCAACGTCCTGACTTTC	CASSYLTVHSGANVLTF
NA	TRBJ2-7	TRBV20-1	NA	TGCAGTGCTCAGGGGAACGAGCAGTACTTC	CSAQGNEQYF
NA	TRBJ2-2	TRBV14	NA	TGTGCCAGCAGCCAAGTAGGCCTAGTCACCGGGGAGCTGTTTTTT	CASSQVGLVTGELFF
NA	TRBJ1-1	TRBV19	NA	TGTGCCAGTAGTACGATACAGGGCGGGCACACTGAAGCTTTCTTT	CASSTIQGGHTEAFF
once	TRBJ1-5	TRBV6-6	TRBD1	TGTGCCAGCAGTTACTCCAGACAGGGAAGAAATCAGCCCCAGCATTTT	CASSYSRQGRNQPQHF
NA	TRBJ2-7	TRBV28	TRBD2	TGTGCCAGCAGCAACCAAAGCTGGACTAGCGCTAACTACGAGCAGTACTTC	CASSNQSWTSANYEQYF
NA	TRBJ1-5	TRBV13	NA	TGTGCCAGCAGTTTAGGCAGGGGCGATCAGCCCCAGCATTTT	CASSLGRGDQPQHF
NA	TRBJ2-5	TRBV6-5	TRBD2	TGTGCCAGCAGGGGACTAGCGTTAGGTGGAGAGACCCAGTACTTC	CASRGLALGGETQYF
NA	TRBJ2-7	TRBV2	TRBD1	TGTGCCAGCAGTGGAGGGGGACAGGGGGCCTACGAGCAGTACTTC	CASSGGGQGAYEQYF
NA	TRBJ1-5	TRBV6-4	NA	TGTGCCAGCAGTCGGTGGGGGGGGGATTATAGCAATCAGCCCCAGCATTTT	CASSRWGGDYSNQPQHF
once	TRBJ2-5	TRBV6-6	TRBD2	TGTGCCAGCAGTTACTCTAGCGGGGGGGCCACGGAGACCCAGTACTTC	CASSYSSGGATETQYF
NA	TRBJ2-7	TRBV15	TRBD1	TGTGCCACCAGCAGGCCGGGACAGGGCTCCTACGAGCAGTACTTC	CATSRPGQGSYEQYF
NA	TRBJ1-1	TRBV29-1	TRBD1	TGCAGCGTGATCCACCCAGGGGGCGAGAATGAAGCTTTCTTT	CSVIHPGGENEAFF